The present T cell receptor beta chain was sequenced within a study of cytomegalovirus exposure and HLA in healthy donors. Per germline, CDR1 MDHEN and CDR2 SYDVKM. The CDR3 has 12 residues. The V end lost 5 bases, the J end lost 9 bases, and 11 bases lay between the germline ends. The PCR ran on 60 Vbeta and 13 Jbeta primers. Profiling relied on immunoSEQ multiplex PCR, and the TCRdb table lists in-frame clones only, not all of them. The repertoire holds about 88,000 clones, with about nine tenths as singletons. The TCR sequence derives from a man younger than 30 in good health and CMV-seronegative. The sequenced sample was PBMCs. The V and J genes are TRBV28 and TRBJ1-5; D is unresolved. This chain's CDR3 is CASSTLPRPQHF. The CDR3 DNA sequence: TGTGCCAGCAGTACCCTCCCGAGGCCCCAGCATTTT.